A single sample gave rise to the 5 T cell receptor beta chains below, sequenced in a study of technical replicates of blood from a few donors. The data were produced by immunoSEQ multiplex PCR, yet TCRdb's version contains in-frame clones alone and is incomplete. This sample has about 64,000 clones, with less than 90% found just once. Sequences were obtained from PBMCs. The receptors derive from a human donor in good health. Some clones in this sample may be carry-over from other donors' samples.

The V and J genes are TRBV5-4 and TRBJ2-1; D remains unclear. Looked up from germline, CDR1 is SGHNT and CDR2 is YYREEE (reference sequence). This CDR3 has 11 amino acids. The V end was cut by 3 bases, the J end by 4 bases, with 2 bases between. The CDR3, as DNA: TGTGCCAGCAGCTCATACAATGAGCAGTTCTTC. The encoded protein is CASSSYNEQFF.

The rearrangement uses TRBV6-5 and TRBJ2-7, with TRBD1 matching over 10 bases. This CDR3 is built from 12 residues. Germline CDR1 MNHEY, CDR2 SVGAGI. The J segment lost 9 bases and the V segment lost 5 bases, leaving 4 bases of the junction unmatched. The CDR3 reads CASSTRTGGQYF. CDR3 DNA: TGTGCCAGCAGTACCCGGACAGGGGGGCAGTACTTC.

V gene TRBV5-5 combines with J gene TRBJ2-7; D unresolved. With 1 base removed from V and 1 base from J, the gap between germline ends came to 6 bases. The CDR3 has 13 residues. Germline V lookup: CDR1 SGHKS, CDR2 YYEKEE (reference sequence). The CDR3 nucleotides read TGTGCCAGCAGCTTGTACGGGTCCTACGAGCAGTACTTC. Residues: CASSLYGSYEQYF.

This sequence joins TRBV7-9 and TRBJ2-1; the D gene is possibly TRBD2 (5 bases). The CDR3 is made up of 18 amino acids. V lost 5 bases to trimming and J lost 0 bases, with 20 bases between them. Looked up from germline, CDR1 is SEHNR and CDR2 is FQNEAQ (reference sequence). DNA of the CDR3: TGTGCCAGCAGCCCTCACGCGCGGGTTGGTTTCTCCTACAATGAGCAGTTCTTC. Translated: CASSPHARVGFSYNEQFF.

This rearrangement joins TRBV14 to TRBJ2-7, with 8 bases matching TRBD1. Germline V lookup: CDR1 SGHDN, CDR2 FVKESK. The CDR3 is made up of 16 amino acids. Trimming at V came to 1 base and at J to 4 bases, leaving 9 bases not matched to a gene. The CDR3 is CASSQGSRTGTYEQYF. CDR3 DNA: TGTGCCAGCAGCCAAGGGTCCAGGACAGGGACTTACGAGCAGTACTTC.